The clone carrying this T cell receptor (beta chain) showed up just a few times. A single record per CDR3 protein comes from TCRdb applying MiXCR to the 5' RACE reads. The sample contains almost 550,000 distinct CDR3 sequences, approximately 20% of which appear only once. This sample is part of a study of T-cell memory formation after mild COVID-19. The clonotype comes from an adult woman who had mild COVID-19 (a few samples of this study predate the infection). Cell type and time point are not known. Specimen: PBMCs or a T cell subset sorted from them (not recorded which).

Here the CDR3 DNA reads TGTGCCAGCAGCTTACTTACGGGAGGCACAGATACGCAGTATTTT. Its protein product is CASSLLTGGTDTQYF. V and J are TRBV7-9 and TRBJ2-3; possible D gene TRBD2, 6 bases. V was shortened by 2 bases and J by 1 base, with 10 bases between the two germline ends. The germline gives CDR1 SEHNR, CDR2 FQNEAQ (reference sequence). The CDR3 has 15 amino acids.